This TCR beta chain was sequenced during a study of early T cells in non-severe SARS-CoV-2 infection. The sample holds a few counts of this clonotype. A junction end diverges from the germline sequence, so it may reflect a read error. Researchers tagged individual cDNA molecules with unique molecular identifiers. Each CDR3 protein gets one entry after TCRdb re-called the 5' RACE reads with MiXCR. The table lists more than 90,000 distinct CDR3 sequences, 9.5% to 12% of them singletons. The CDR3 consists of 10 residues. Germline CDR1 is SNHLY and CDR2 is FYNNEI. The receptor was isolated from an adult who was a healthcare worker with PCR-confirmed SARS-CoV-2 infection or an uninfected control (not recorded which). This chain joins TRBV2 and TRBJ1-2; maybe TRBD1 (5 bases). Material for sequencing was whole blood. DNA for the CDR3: TGTGCTGTCAGCGACGAGACAGCCGCTTTC. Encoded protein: CAVSDETAAF.